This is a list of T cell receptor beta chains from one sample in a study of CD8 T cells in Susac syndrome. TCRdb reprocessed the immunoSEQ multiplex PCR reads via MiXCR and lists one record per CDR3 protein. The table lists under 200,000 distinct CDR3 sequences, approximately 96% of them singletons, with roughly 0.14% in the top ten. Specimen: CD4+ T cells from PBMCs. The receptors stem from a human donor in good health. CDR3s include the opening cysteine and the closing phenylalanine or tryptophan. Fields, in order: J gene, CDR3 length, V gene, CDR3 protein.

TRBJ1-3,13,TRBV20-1,CSALRTGGNTIYF
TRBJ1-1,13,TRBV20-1,CSATSGVRTEAFF
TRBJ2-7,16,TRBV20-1,CSARGTSGRSSYEQYF
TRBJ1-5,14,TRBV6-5,CASMGLGSNQPQHF
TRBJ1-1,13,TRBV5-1,CASKIQRNTEAFF
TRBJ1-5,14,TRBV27,CASSLYQGAQPQHF
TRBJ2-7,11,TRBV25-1,CAVSRSYEQYF
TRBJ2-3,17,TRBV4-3,CASSQDPGGGRTDTQYF
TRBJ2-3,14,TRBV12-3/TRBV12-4,CASSDMASWDTQYF
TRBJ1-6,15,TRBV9,CASSEGQANNSPLHF
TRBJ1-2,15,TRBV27,CASSLHFQGDYGYTF
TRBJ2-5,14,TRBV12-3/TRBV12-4,CASSSSSGQETQYF
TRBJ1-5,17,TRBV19,CASSISAEVPHNQPQHF
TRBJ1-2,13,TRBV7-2,CASSPISNYGYTF
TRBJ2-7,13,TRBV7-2,CASSPIAGYEQYF
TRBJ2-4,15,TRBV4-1,CASSQVRDSKNIQYF
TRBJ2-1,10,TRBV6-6,CASSYRDYLF
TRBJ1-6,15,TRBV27,CASSPRRGLNSPLHF
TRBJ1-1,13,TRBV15,CATSRDRVGEAFF
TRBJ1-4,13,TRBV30,CAWSVQQYEKLFF
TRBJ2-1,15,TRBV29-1,CSVLGAGGPYNEQFF
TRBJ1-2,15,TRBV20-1,CSASHRDRWNYGYTF
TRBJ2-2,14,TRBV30,CAWRSRANTGELFF
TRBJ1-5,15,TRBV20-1,CSALTGTGGNQPQHF
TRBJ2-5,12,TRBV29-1,CSVDLGEETQYF
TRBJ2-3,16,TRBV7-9,CASSPGTSGSTDTQYF
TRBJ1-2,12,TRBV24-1,CATSDKNHGYTF
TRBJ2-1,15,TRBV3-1,CASSQPGLPAAEQFF
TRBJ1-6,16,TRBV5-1,CASSLGDREGNSPLHF
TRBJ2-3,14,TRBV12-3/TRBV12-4,CASSFNPGSDTQYF
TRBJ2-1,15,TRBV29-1,CSVEVRGGFYNEQFF
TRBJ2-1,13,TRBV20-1,CSAQTSGYNEQFF
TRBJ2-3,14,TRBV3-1,CASSHHSNTDTQYF
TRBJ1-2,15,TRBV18,CASSPPSTGYGGYTF
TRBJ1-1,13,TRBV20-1,CSARSGQITEAFF
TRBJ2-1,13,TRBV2,CASRAGIFNEQFF
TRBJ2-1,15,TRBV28,CASSQGTSGYNEQFF
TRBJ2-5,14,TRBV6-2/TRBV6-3,CASSYSTEQETQYF
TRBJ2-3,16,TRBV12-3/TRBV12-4,CASSFSGLVFADTQYF
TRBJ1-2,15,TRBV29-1,CSVGSAGGTSYGYTF
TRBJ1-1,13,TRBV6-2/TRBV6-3,CASRLTRNTEAFF
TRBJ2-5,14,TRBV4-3,CASSQLGLSGTQYF
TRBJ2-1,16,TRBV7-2,CASTFDRGGGYNEQFF
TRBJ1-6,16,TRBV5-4,CASSRGFGTDNSPLHF
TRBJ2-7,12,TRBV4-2,CASSQNREEQYF
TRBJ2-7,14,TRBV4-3,CASSPIADAYEQYF
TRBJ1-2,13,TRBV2,CASSGRAPYGYTF
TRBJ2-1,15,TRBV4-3,CASSQVSGLDNEQFF
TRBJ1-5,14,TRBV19,CASSILGPGQPQHF
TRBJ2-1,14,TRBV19,CASSIQAGANEQFF
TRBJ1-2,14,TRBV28,CASRRQGASYGYTF
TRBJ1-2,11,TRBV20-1,CSAVQSYGYTF
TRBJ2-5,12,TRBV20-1,CSASPGRETQYF
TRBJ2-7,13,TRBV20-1,CSARRRQGYEQYF
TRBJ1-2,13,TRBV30,CAWRGQGVHGYTF
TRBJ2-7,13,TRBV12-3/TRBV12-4,CASSPGLVHEQYF
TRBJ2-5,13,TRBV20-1,CSARTPGRETQYF
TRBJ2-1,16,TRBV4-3,CASSQFSVLAANEQFF